This record covers a single TCR beta chain. The antigen is undetermined. This sample is drawn from a study of CD4 T cells in relation to SARS-CoV-2 and coronaviruses. The table came from immunoSEQ multiplex PCR; TCRdb's copy has only in-frame clones and leaves some out. Of about 54,000 clones listed, roughly nine tenths are singletons. V gave up 7 bases and J gave up 1 base, with 12 bases separating them. CDR1 and CDR2 from the germline V gene are MNHEY and SVGAGI. The CDR3 is 14 residues long. Overall study findings and caveats: Compared with monoreactive clones, crossreactive clones showed significantly weaker SARS-CoV-2 expansion. No crossreactivity against non-spike viral proteins was tested here.

This rearrangement joins TRBV6-5 to TRBJ2-3, with D possibly TRBD1 on 6 matching bases. The clonotype comes from an adult with COVID-19. The sequenced sample was naive CD4+ T cells from PBMCs. Subset: naive CD4+ T cells isolated by negative enrichment. CDR3 DNA sequence: TGTGCCAGCAAGGGAGAGGGGGGCACAGATACGCAGTATTTT. This gives the protein CASKGEGGTDTQYF.